This T cell receptor beta chain is from a study of long-term antiretroviral therapy in people with HIV. The germline V and J ends were trimmed by 2 bases and 0 bases, with 7 bases remaining between them. The CDR3 length is 14 residues. CDR1 and CDR2 from the germline V gene are ENHRY and SYGVKD. Survey-level resolution applied to immunoSEQ assay v3.0. Libraries were prepared by immunoSEQ multiplex PCR; TCRdb keeps only in-frame clonotypes and omits some of them. The table includes roughly 38,000 clones, roughly four fifths detected once. The sequences come from unsorted PBMCs, collected 0.3 years after starting antiretroviral therapy. The chain recombines TRBV10-3 with TRBJ1-1, with D uncertain. The receptor was isolated from a young man with HIV. The chain's CDR3 is CAISERAVNTEAFF. DNA of the CDR3: TGTGCCATCAGTGAGCGGGCGGTGAACACTGAAGCTTTCTTT.